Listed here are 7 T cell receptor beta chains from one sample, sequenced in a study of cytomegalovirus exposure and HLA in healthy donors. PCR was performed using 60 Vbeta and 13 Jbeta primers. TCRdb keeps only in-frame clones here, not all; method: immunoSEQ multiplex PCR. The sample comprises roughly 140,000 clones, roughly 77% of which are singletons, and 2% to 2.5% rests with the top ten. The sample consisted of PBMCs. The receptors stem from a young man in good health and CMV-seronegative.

CDR3 region: CSVVTVRAKNIQYF. The CDR3 bases are TGCAGCGTTGTAACGGTGCGGGCCAAAAACATTCAGTACTTC. The chain combines TRBV29-1 with TRBJ2-4, with no clear D. V was trimmed by 4 bases and J by 1 base, leaving 11 bases between them. This CDR3 region has 14 residues. Looked up from germline, CDR1 is SQVTM and CDR2 is ANQGSEA.

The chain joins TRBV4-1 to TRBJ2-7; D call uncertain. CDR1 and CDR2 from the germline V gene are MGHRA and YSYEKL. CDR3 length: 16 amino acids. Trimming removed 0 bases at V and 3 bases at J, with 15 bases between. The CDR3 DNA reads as TGCGCCAGCAGCCAAGAGGCCGGCGGTCTAAACTACGAGCAGTACTTC. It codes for CASSQEAGGLNYEQYF.

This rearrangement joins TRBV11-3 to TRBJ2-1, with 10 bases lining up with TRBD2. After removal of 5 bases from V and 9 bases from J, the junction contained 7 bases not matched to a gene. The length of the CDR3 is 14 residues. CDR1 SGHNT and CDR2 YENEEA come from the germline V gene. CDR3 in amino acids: CASSASGGALEQFF. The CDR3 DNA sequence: TGTGCCAGCAGCGCCAGCGGGGGGGCCCTTGAGCAGTTCTTC.

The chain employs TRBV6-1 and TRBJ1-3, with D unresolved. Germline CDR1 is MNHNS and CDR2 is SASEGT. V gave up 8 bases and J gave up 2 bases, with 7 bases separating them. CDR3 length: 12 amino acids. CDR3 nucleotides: TGTGCCAGCCGGGGAACTGGAAACACCATATATTTT. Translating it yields CASRGTGNTIYF.

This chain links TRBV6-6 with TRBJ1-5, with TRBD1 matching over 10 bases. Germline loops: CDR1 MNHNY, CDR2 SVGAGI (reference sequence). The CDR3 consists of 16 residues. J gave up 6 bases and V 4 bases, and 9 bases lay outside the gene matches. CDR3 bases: TGTGCCAGCAGTTCGACAGGGGGCAGTTCCCCTCAGCCCCAGCATTTT. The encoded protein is CASSSTGGSSPQPQHF.

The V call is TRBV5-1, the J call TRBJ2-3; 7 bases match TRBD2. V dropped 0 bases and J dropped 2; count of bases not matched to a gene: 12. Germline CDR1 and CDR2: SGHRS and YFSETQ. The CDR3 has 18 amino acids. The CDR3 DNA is TGCGCCAGCAGCTTGGATGACTCGACGGGGGGATTCACAGATACGCAGTATTTT. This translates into CASSLDDSTGGFTDTQYF.

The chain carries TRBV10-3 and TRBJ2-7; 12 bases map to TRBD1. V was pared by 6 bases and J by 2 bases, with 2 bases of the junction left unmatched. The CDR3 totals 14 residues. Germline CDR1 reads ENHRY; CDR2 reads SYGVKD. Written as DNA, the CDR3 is TGTGCCATCAGGGGGACAGGGGGCACCTACGAGCAGTACTTC. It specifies CAIRGTGGTYEQYF.